Below, 18 T cell receptor beta chains from the same sample are listed, as sequenced in a study of shared clonotypes between healthy human individuals. Sequenced by immunoSEQ multiplex PCR; TCRdb stores in-frame clones only, minus some. The table includes about 1,900,000 clones, about 95% detected once. Terminally differentiated effector memory CD45RA+ cells were excluded by CCR7 positive selection of CD45RO-negative cells. Sequencing was carried out using naive CD8+ T cells sorted from blood. These receptors were taken from a man younger than 30 in good health.

The chain carries TRBV7-2 and TRBJ1-6; D is unresolved. Per the germline V gene, CDR1 is SGHTA and CDR2 is FQGNSA. The CDR3 has 17 amino acids. Trimming removed 4 bases from V and 2 bases from J, with 15 bases in between. Here the CDR3 reads CASSWVDSLAYNSPLHF. In DNA form, the CDR3 reads TGTGCCAGCAGCTGGGTAGACTCCTTGGCCTATAATTCACCCCTCCACTTT.

V gene TRBV5-8 combines with J gene TRBJ2-7; D uncertain. CDR3 length: 14 residues. In germline, CDR1 is SGHTS, CDR2 YDEGEE. V gave up 2 bases and J gave up 3 bases, with 12 bases separating them. CDR3: CASSFGGVIYEQYF. For the CDR3, the DNA is TGTGCCAGCAGCTTTGGTGGGGTTATCTACGAGCAGTACTTC.

This chain connects TRBV6-5 to TRBJ1-4; D uncertain. The CDR3 length is 14 residues. Trimming cost V 0 bases and J 4 bases, with 6 bases left between them. Germline loops: CDR1 MNHEY, CDR2 SVGAGI. CDR3 nucleotide sequence: TGTGCCAGCAGTTACTCGAGCCTTAATGAAAAACTGTTTTTT. It encodes CASSYSSLNEKLFF.

This rearrangement joins TRBV6-5 to TRBJ2-3; a weak D match, TRBD1 (6 bases). The germline V gene has CDR1 MNHEY and CDR2 SVGAGI. Trimming left V 3 bases short and J 0 bases short, with 13 bases between. The CDR3 contains 16 residues. CDR3 region: CASSYTGQPSTDTQYF. The CDR3 DNA reads as TGTGCCAGCAGTTATACCGGACAGCCTAGCACAGATACGCAGTATTTT.

The gene calls are TRBV7-9 and TRBJ2-5, with 8 positions matching TRBD1. The CDR3 is made up of 15 amino acids. The ends lost 5 bases at V and 4 bases at J; junction bases unmatched: 9. CDR1 and CDR2 from the germline V gene are SEHNR and FQNEAQ (reference sequence). CDR3 DNA sequence: TGTGCCAGCAGCCAAAGTCAGGGGGCTCGAGAGACCCAGTACTTC. Protein sequence: CASSQSQGARETQYF.

The chain has TRBV27 and TRBJ1-6; D perhaps matches TRBD1 (6 bases). The V end lost 0 bases, the J end lost 6 bases, and 9 bases lay between the germline ends. The CDR3 covers 15 residues. Germline V gene lookup returns CDR1 MNHEY and CDR2 SMNVEV (reference sequence). In DNA form, the CDR3 reads TGTGCCAGCAGTTTATCTGAGGACAGTAATTCACCCCTCCACTTT. Translation: CASSLSEDSNSPLHF.

CDR3 nucleotides: TGTGCCAGCACCCTAGCGGGAGGGCCTGCGTACAATGAGCAGTTCTTC. The encoded protein is CASTLAGGPAYNEQFF. The chain recombines TRBV11-2 with TRBJ2-1; TRBD2 matches 12 bases. Germline loops: CDR1 SGHAT, CDR2 FQNNGV. The CDR3 extends over 16 amino acids. V shed 7 bases and J 4 bases; nucleotides not matched to a gene: 8.

This clone was counted a few times. This same CDR3 is encoded by further DNA sequences in the sample. The rearrangement links TRBV9 to TRBJ1-6; no clear D. Looked up from germline, CDR1 is SGDLS and CDR2 is YYNGEE. Deletions cut 2 bases from V and 0 bases from J, with 6 bases between. The CDR3 covers 15 residues. The CDR3 coding sequence is TGTGCCAGCAGCGTGGGGAGCTCCTATAATTCACCCCTCCACTTT. It specifies CASSVGSSYNSPLHF.

As regards this clone: This sample includes further DNA sequences coding for the same CDR3. The chain couples TRBV4-1 to TRBJ2-7, with D tentatively TRBD1 or TRBD2 (6 bases each). Deletions cut 0 bases from V and 3 bases from J, with 9 bases between. Germline CDR1 reads MGHRA; CDR2 reads YSYEKL. This CDR3 is built from 14 residues. DNA of the CDR3: TGCGCCAGCAGCCAAGATGGGGGGCGCTACGAGCAGTACTTC. Protein product: CASSQDGGRYEQYF.

This sequence joins TRBV6-1 and TRBJ2-1; possibly TRBD2 for D (6 bases). The germline gives CDR1 MNHNS, CDR2 SASEGT. This CDR3 region has 15 residues. V was trimmed by 4 bases and J by 8 bases, leaving 18 bases between them. CDR3 sequence (DNA): TGTGCCAGCAGTGTCCCGAGGACGGGAGTGGATGAGCAGTTCTTC. Its translation is CASSVPRTGVDEQFF.

The rearrangement uses TRBV7-9 and TRBJ2-7; 7 bases fit TRBD1. The germline CDR1 and CDR2 sequences are SEHNR and FQNEAQ (reference sequence). The CDR3 contains 17 residues. V shed 2 bases and J 0 bases; nucleotides not matched to a gene: 10. The CDR3 region is CASSLTFDRADSYEQYF. The CDR3 DNA follows: TGTGCCAGCAGCTTAACATTCGACAGGGCAGACTCCTACGAGCAGTACTTC.

In the case of this clone: The sample carries other DNA sequences with the same CDR3. The chain employs TRBV6-5 and TRBJ2-7; D perhaps matches TRBD1 (5 bases). V shed 5 bases and J shed 1 base, with 9 bases lying between them. The germline gives CDR1 MNHEY, CDR2 SVGAGI. This CDR3 is built from 13 residues. The CDR3 here is CASSQGESYEQYF. CDR3 DNA: TGTGCCAGCAGTCAGGGCGAGTCCTACGAGCAGTACTTC.

The chain uses TRBV13 and TRBJ1-1; no firm D call. The V end lost 4 bases, the J end lost 8 bases, and 14 bases lay between the germline ends. From germline, CDR1 is PRHDT and CDR2 FYEKMQ (reference sequence). The CDR3 runs to 13 residues. The CDR3 nucleotides read TGTGCCAGCAGCTCCGGGCGAGAAATAGAAGCTTTCTTT. It yields the protein CASSSGREIEAFF.

The rearrangement uses TRBV4-1 and TRBJ2-1; 11 nucleotides align to TRBD2. The CDR3 extends over 17 amino acids. Losses at the gene ends were 4 bases for V and 4 bases for J; bases not matched to a gene: 9. The germline gives CDR1 MGHRA, CDR2 YSYEKL. The CDR3 loop reads CASSPGPRLAGYNEQFF. The CDR3 region has the DNA TGCGCCAGCAGCCCAGGGCCCAGACTAGCGGGATACAATGAGCAGTTCTTC.

The chain has TRBV6-1 and TRBJ1-5; D unclear. Trimming took 0 bases from V and 0 from J, leaving 15 bases between them. There are 18 residues in the CDR3. Germline V CDR1 and CDR2: MNHNS, SASEGT. DNA for the CDR3: TGTGCCAGCAGTGAAGCGGGAGGGATTAGCTATAGCAATCAGCCCCAGCATTTT. Protein sequence: CASSEAGGISYSNQPQHF.

The V call is TRBV5-5, the J call TRBJ1-2, with TRBD1 matching 8 bases. V shed 1 base, J shed 8 bases, and the junction held 16 bases outside the gene matches. CDR1 is SGHKS and CDR2 is YYEKEE in the germline V gene (reference sequence). The CDR3 is made up of 17 amino acids. CDR3: CASSLNFWQGAESGYTF. The CDR3 DNA reads TGTGCCAGCAGCTTGAATTTTTGGCAGGGGGCGGAGAGCGGCTACACCTTC.

J is TRBJ1-5 and V is TRBV19; 7 bases line up with TRBD1. Germline CDR1 is LNHDA and CDR2 is SQIVND (reference sequence). The CDR3 length is 15 residues. Germline trimming cut 1 base from V and 15 bases from J; bases unmatched to any gene: 15. CDR3: CASSIVRRQGVEWHF. CDR3 coding DNA: TGTGCCAGTAGTATAGTTCGAAGGCAGGGGGTGGAGTGGCATTTT.

CDR3 sequence: CAWSTPYEQYF. CDR3 DNA sequence: TGTGCCTGGAGTACTCCCTACGAGCAGTACTTC. The V gene is TRBV30, the J gene TRBJ2-7; D is unclear. CDR3 length equals 11 residues. V was trimmed by 2 bases and J by 2 bases, leaving 4 bases between them. In germline, CDR1 is GTSNPN, CDR2 SVGIG (reference sequence).